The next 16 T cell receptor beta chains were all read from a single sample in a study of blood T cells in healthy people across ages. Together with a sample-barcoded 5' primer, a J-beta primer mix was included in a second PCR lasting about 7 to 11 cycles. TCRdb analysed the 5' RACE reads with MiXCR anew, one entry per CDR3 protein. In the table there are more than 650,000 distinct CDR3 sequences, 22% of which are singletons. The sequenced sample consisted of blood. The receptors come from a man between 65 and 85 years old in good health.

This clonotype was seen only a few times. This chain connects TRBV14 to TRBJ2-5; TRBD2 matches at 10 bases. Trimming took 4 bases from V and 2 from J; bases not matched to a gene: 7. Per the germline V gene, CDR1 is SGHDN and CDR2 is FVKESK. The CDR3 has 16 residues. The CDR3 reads CASSPSGGARQETQYF. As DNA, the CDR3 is TGTGCCAGCAGCCCAAGCGGGGGGGCCCGACAAGAGACCCAGTACTTC.

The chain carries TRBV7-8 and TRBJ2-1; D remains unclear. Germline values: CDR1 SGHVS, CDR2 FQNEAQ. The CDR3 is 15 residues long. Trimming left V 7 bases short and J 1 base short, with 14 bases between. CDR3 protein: CASKDGILSYNEQFF. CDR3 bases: TGTGCCAGCAAGGACGGCATCTTATCCTACAATGAGCAGTTCTTC.

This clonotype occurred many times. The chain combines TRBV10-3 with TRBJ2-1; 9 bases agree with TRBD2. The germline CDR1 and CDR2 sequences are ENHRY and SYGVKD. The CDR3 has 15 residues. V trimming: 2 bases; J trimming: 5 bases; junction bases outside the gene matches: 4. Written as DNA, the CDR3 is TGTGCCATCAGTGAGATGGCGGGGGGGGACAATGAGCAGTTCTTC. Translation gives CAISEMAGGDNEQFF.

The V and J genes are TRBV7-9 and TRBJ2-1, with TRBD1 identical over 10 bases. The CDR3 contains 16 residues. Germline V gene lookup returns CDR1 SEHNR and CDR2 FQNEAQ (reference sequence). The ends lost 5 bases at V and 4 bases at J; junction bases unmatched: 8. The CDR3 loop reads CASSAGGTGVYNEQFF. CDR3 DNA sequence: TGTGCCAGCAGCGCAGGAGGGACAGGGGTTTACAATGAGCAGTTCTTC.

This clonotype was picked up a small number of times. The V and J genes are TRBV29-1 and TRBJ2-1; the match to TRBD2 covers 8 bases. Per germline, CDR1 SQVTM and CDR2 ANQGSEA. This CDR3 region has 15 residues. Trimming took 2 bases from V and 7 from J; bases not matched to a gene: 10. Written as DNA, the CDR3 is TGCAGCGTTGAACGGGGACTAGTATTAATAAATGAGCAGTTCTTC. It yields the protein CSVERGLVLINEQFF.

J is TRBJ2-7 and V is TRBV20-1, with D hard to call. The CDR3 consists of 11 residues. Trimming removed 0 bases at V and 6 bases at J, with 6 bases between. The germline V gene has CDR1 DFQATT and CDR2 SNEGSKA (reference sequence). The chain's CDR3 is CSARDDGEQYV. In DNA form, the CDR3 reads TGCAGTGCTAGAGATGACGGCGAGCAGTACGTC.

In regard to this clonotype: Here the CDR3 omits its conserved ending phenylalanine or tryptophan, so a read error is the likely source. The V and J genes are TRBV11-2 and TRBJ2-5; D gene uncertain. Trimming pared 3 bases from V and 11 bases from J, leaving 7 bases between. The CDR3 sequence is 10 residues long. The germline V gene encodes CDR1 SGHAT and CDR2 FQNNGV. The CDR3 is CASSLVQQYV. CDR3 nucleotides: TGTGCCAGCAGCTTGGTGCAGCAGTACGTC.

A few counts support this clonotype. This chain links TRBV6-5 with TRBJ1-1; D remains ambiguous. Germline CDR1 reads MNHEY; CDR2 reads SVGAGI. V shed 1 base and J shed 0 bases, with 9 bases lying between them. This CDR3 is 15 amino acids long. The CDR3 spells CASSYFDTLNTEAFF. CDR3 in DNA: TGTGCCAGCAGTTACTTTGACACGTTGAACACTGAAGCTTTCTTT.

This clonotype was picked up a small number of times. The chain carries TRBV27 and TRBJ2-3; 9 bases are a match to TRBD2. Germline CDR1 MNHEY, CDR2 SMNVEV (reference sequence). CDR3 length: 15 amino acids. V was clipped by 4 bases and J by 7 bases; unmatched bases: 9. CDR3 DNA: TGTGCCAGCAGTTCAAGGCGGGAGGGCCTGAATACGCAGTATTTT. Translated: CASSSRREGLNTQYF.

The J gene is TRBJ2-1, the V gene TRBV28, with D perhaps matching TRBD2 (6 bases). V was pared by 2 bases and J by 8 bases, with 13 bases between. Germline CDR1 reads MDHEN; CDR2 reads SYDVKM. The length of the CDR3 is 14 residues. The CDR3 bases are TGTGCCAGCAGTTTAGTGGGTAGCGGATATGAGCAGTTCTTC. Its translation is CASSLVGSGYEQFF. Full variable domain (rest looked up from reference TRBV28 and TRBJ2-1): DVKVTQSSRYLVKRTGEKVFLECVQDMDHENMFWYRQDPGLGLRLIYFSYDVKMKEKGDIPEGYSVSREKKERFSLILESASTNQTSMYLCASSLVGSGYEQFFGPGTRLTVL.

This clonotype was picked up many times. CDR3 residues: CASSEAGNRGNSPLHF. In nucleotides, the CDR3 is TGTGCCAGCAGTGAAGCCGGCAACAGGGGTAATTCACCCCTCCACTTT. V and J are TRBV2 and TRBJ1-6; TRBD1 matches at 7 bases. Trimming at V came to 0 bases and at J to 6 bases, leaving 5 bases not matched to a gene. CDR1 is SNHLY, CDR2 FYNNEI, per germline. The CDR3 covers 16 residues.

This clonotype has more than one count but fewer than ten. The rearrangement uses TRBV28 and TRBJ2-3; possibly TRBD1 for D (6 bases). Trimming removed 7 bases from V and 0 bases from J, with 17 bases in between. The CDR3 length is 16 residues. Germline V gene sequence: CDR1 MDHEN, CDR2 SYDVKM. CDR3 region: CASTLGAPTSTDTQYF. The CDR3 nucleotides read TGTGCCAGCACCCTGGGGGCTCCTACTAGCACAGATACGCAGTATTTT.

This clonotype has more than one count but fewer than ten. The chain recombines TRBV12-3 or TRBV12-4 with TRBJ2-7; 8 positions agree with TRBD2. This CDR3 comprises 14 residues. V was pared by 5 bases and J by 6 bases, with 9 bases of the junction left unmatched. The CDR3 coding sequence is TGTGCCAGCAGTCTTCGGGGGGGCTTACTCGAGCAGTACTTC. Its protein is CASSLRGGLLEQYF.

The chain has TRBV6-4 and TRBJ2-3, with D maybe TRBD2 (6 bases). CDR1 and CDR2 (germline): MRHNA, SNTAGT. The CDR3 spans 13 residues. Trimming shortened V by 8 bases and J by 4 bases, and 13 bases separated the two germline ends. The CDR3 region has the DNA TGTGCCAGCTCGAAGGACTACCCAGATACGCAGTATTTT. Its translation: CASSKDYPDTQYF.

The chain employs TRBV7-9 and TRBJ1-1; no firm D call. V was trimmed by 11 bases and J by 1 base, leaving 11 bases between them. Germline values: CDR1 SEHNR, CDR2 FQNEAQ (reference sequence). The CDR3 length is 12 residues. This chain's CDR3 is CAPTVRNTEAFF. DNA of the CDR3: TGTGCCCCGACGGTTCGGAACACTGAAGCTTTCTTT. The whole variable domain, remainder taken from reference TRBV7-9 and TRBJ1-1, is DTGVSQNPRHKITKRGQNVTFRCDPISEHNRLYWYRQTLGQGPEFLTYFQNEAQLEKSRLLSDRFSAERPKGSFSTLEIQRTEQGDSAMYLCAPTVRNTEAFFGQGTRLTVV.

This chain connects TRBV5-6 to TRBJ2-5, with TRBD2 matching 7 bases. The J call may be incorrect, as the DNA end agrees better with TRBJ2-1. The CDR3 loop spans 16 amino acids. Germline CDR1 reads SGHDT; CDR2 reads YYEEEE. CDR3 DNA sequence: TGTGCCAGCAGCGCACAACGGGGGGTGGGGACCTTAAAGCAGTTCTTC. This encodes CASSAQRGVGTLKQFF.